This TCR beta chain was captured in a study of blood T cells in healthy people across ages. The authors ran a second PCR of 7 to 11 cycles using a sample-barcoded 5' primer and a J-beta primer mix. Each CDR3 protein gets one entry after TCRdb re-called the 5' RACE reads with MiXCR. Counted here are fewer than 800,000 distinct CDR3 sequences, about a third occurring once; the ten biggest clones make up just over 15%. The V end lost 5 bases, the J end lost 10 bases, and 15 bases lay between the germline ends. The CDR3 loop spans 14 amino acids. Per germline, CDR1 MNHNY and CDR2 SVGAGI (reference sequence).

This TCR came from a woman of 80 years or more in good health. V is TRBV6-6 and J is TRBJ1-6; possibly TRBD1 for D (5 bases). The sequenced sample consisted of blood. The CDR3 loop reads CASSSLAGYSPLHF. The CDR3 nucleotides read TGTGCCAGCAGTAGTCTGGCAGGGTACTCACCCCTCCACTTT.